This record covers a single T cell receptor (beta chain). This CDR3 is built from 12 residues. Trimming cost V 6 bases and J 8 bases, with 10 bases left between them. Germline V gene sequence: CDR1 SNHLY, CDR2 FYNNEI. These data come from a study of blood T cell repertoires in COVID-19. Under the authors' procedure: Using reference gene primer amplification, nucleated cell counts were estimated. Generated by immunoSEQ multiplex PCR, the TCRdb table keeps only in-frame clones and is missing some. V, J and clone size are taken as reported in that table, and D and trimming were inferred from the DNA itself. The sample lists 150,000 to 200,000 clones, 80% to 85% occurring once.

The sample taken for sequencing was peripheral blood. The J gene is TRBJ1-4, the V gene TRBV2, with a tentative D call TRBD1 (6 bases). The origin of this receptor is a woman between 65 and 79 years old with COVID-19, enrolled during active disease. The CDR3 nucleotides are TGTGCCAGCAGGGAGGACAGCGAAAAACTGTTTTTT. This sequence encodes CASREDSEKLFF.